Below, 24 T cell receptor beta chains from the same sample are listed, as sequenced in a study of metastatic and nonmetastatic thyroid tumors. With MiXCR, TCRdb called clones anew from the PCR reads. The sample holds 60,000 or so clones; roughly 4% are singletons and the top ten take 20% to 25%. Nobody among the patients had been given any treatment before thyroid surgery. The material sequenced was blood. The source of these receptors is a female donor with papillary thyroid cancer or a benign thyroid nodule (not recorded which). Some clones in this sample may be carry-over from other donors' samples.

This clone occurred many times. The J gene is TRBJ1-6, the V gene TRBV19; 7 nucleotides line up with TRBD1. Germline CDR1 LNHDA, CDR2 SQIVND (reference sequence). The CDR3 extends over 15 amino acids. V was clipped by 9 bases and J by 3 bases; unmatched bases: 8. CDR3 nucleotides: TGTGCCAGCTCGGACAGGCCGAACTATAATTCACCCCTCCACTTT. Translating gives CASSDRPNYNSPLHF.

The sample holds a few counts of this clone. It may be a read error: a sequence one base away is much more abundant. Within the sample, other DNA sequences also encode this same CDR3. This chain uses TRBV6-5 with TRBJ2-4, with D maybe TRBD1 (5 bases). The CDR3 length is 15 residues. Germline CDR1 MNHEY, CDR2 SVGAGI. Deletions cut 0 bases from V and 13 bases from J, with 19 bases between. The CDR3: CASSYSQHPPRGQYF. For the CDR3, the DNA is TGTGCCAGCAGTTACTCTCAACACCCTCCAAGGGGACAGTACTTC.

The chain joins TRBV20-1 to TRBJ2-4; D is perhaps TRBD2 (5 bases). Trimming took off 0 bases at V and 7 bases at J, with 16 bases between the two ends. Germline lookup yields CDR1 DFQATT and CDR2 SNEGSKA (reference sequence). The CDR3 spans 15 residues. CDR3 DNA: TGCAGTGCTAGAGATCTGGACGGACCGGGGAACATTCAGTACTTC. Translating gives CSARDLDGPGNIQYF.

A remark on this clone: Other nucleotide sequences in the sample specify the same CDR3. The V and J genes are TRBV18 and TRBJ2-5, with D perhaps TRBD1 (6 bases). This CDR3 region has 13 residues. V was shortened by 5 bases and J by 5 bases, with 12 bases between the two germline ends. The germline CDR1 and CDR2 sequences are KGHSH and LQKENI. CDR3 protein: CASSSQGSETQYF. The CDR3 nucleotides are TGTGCCAGCTCATCACAGGGAAGTGAGACCCAGTACTTC.

This clone has more than one count but fewer than ten. The chain has TRBV28 and TRBJ1-3; D is unresolved. The V gene lost 5 bases and the J gene lost 6 bases, with 8 bases spanning the gap. This CDR3 spans 12 amino acids. Germline V lookup: CDR1 MDHEN, CDR2 SYDVKM. The CDR3 coding sequence is TGTGCCAGCAGTACCCTTGTAAACACCATATATTTT. This translates into CASSTLVNTIYF.

This clone was counted a few times. The junction does not match germline at one end; this may be a read error. This sequence joins TRBV12-3 or TRBV12-4 and TRBJ2-3; TRBD1 agrees at 7 bases. The CDR3 loop spans 14 amino acids. CDR3 sequence (DNA): TGTGCCAGTAGTTTAGACAGGGTGGGGGTTACGCAGTATTTT. Translated: CASSLDRVGVTQYF.

This clone came up many times. The chain recombines TRBV20-1 with TRBJ2-5; D may correspond to TRBD1 or TRBD2 (5 bases each). Trimming left V 2 bases short and J 5 bases short, with 12 bases between. This CDR3 is 13 amino acids long. Germline-derived CDR1 and CDR2 are DFQATT and SNEGSKA (reference sequence). The CDR3 coding sequence is TGCAGTGCTAGACCTCAGGGACGGGAGACCCAGTACTTC. Its protein product is CSARPQGRETQYF.

This clone showed up just a few times. An end of the junction does not agree with germline; a read error may underlie this. V is TRBV28 and J is TRBJ1-4; TRBD1 matches 7 bases. The CDR3 contains 16 residues. The germline V gene encodes CDR1 MDHEN and CDR2 SYDVKM. CDR3 region: CASIRIHGRGDEELFF. The CDR3 region has the DNA TGTGCCAGCATCCGAATACACGGCAGGGGGGATGAAGAACTGTTTTTT.

The table lists this clone with a few counts. The J gene is TRBJ1-5, the V gene TRBV6-2 or TRBV6-3; possible D gene TRBD1, 5 bases. The CDR3 has 14 residues. The V end was cut by 7 bases, the J end by 4 bases, with 14 bases between. Germline loops: CDR1 MNHEY, CDR2 SVGEGT. The CDR3 loop reads CASNLRGENQPQHF. The DNA of the CDR3 is TGTGCCAGCAATTTGAGGGGCGAGAATCAGCCCCAGCATTTT.

The chain links TRBV28 to TRBJ2-2; 8 nucleotides line up with TRBD1. Looked up from germline, CDR1 is MDHEN and CDR2 is SYDVKM. The CDR3 spans 17 residues. The J segment lost 6 bases and the V segment lost 6 bases, leaving 15 bases of the junction unmatched. CDR3 protein: CASRPGSGVTGAGELFF. The CDR3 DNA reads TGTGCCAGCAGGCCCGGGTCAGGGGTGACAGGGGCCGGGGAGCTGTTTTTT.

This clone has a count of ten or more. J is TRBJ2-3 and V is TRBV9; 13 bases are a match to TRBD2. V shed 0 bases and J 1 base; nucleotides not matched to a gene: 11. The CDR3 extends over 20 amino acids. CDR1 and CDR2 from the germline V gene are SGDLS and YYNGEE. The CDR3 sequence: CASSVVSLPGTSGGTDTQYF. DNA of the CDR3: TGTGCCAGCAGCGTAGTTTCCTTACCCGGGACTAGCGGGGGCACAGATACGCAGTATTTT.

This clone was picked up many times. The rearrangement links TRBV20-1 to TRBJ1-6; D uncertain. CDR1 is DFQATT and CDR2 is SNEGSKA in the germline V gene (reference sequence). Trimming cost V 0 bases and J 5 bases, with 20 bases left between them. The CDR3 consists of 18 residues. The CDR3 protein is CSARDRLVLGQHNSPLHF. The DNA for the CDR3 is TGCAGTGCTAGAGATAGGTTGGTCCTGGGCCAACATAATTCACCCCTCCACTTT.

This clone was seen only a few times. The chain carries TRBV20-1 and TRBJ2-3; 10 bases line up with TRBD2. The CDR3 spans 13 residues. Germline CDR1 DFQATT, CDR2 SNEGSKA (reference sequence). J lost 6 bases, V lost 7 bases, and 7 bases had no gene match. This CDR3 is CSVLSSGGDTQYF. The CDR3 DNA sequence: TGCAGTGTTCTGAGTAGCGGGGGGGATACGCAGTATTTT.

This clone was seen ten or more times. The J gene is TRBJ1-1, the V gene TRBV2; possibly TRBD1 for D (6 bases). The germline CDR1 and CDR2 sequences are SNHLY and FYNNEI. Deletions cut 8 bases from V and 1 base from J, with 14 bases between. The CDR3 is 14 residues long. The CDR3 spells CASGGSLSNTEAFF. The CDR3 nucleotides read TGTGCCAGCGGGGGCTCCCTTTCGAACACTGAAGCTTTCTTT.

The table lists this clone with a few counts. The CDR3 spells CASTLLLTVGMHTGELFF. Written as DNA, the CDR3 is TGTGCCAGCACCCTATTATTGACAGTTGGCATGCACACCGGGGAGCTGTTTTTT. The genes are TRBV28 and TRBJ2-2, with a weak D call TRBD1 (5 bases). Germline assignment: CDR1 MDHEN and CDR2 SYDVKM. Between the trimmed V and J ends, which lost 7 bases and 3 bases, there was a span of 24 bases. The CDR3 is 18 residues long.

CDR3 loop: CASSVEASGRYEQYF. CDR3 sequence (DNA): TGTGCCAGCAGCGTAGAGGCTAGCGGGAGGTACGAGCAGTACTTC. The rearrangement joins TRBV9 to TRBJ2-7; 11 bases map to TRBD2. The CDR3 has 15 residues. Germline CDR1 SGDLS, CDR2 YYNGEE. The V gene end was trimmed by 0 bases and the J gene end by 4 bases; junction bases not matched to a gene: 3.

The table lists this clone with a few counts. This chain links TRBV20-1 with TRBJ1-2, with 8 bases that match TRBD1. The length of the CDR3 is 14 residues. V trimming: 3 bases; J trimming: 4 bases; junction bases outside the gene matches: 7. Germline V gene lookup returns CDR1 DFQATT and CDR2 SNEGSKA (reference sequence). The chain's CDR3 is CSASSRGRGYGYTF. CDR3 nucleotide sequence: TGCAGTGCTAGCTCCAGGGGGCGCGGCTATGGCTACACCTTC.

This CDR3 is CSARGGLGYGYTF. The CDR3 nucleotides are TGCAGTGCTAGGGGGGGGTTGGGCTATGGCTACACCTTC. The chain employs TRBV20-1 and TRBJ1-2; D possibly corresponds to TRBD1 (5 bases). Trimming took 3 bases from V and 4 from J, leaving 12 bases between them. This CDR3 has 13 residues. Germline V CDR1 and CDR2: DFQATT, SNEGSKA (reference sequence).

This clone has a count of ten or more. This rearrangement joins TRBV2 to TRBJ2-7; perhaps D is TRBD1 or TRBD2 (6 bases each). This CDR3 contains 14 residues. Germline lookup yields CDR1 SNHLY and CDR2 FYNNEI. The V end lost 2 bases, the J end lost 4 bases, and 12 bases lay between the germline ends. The CDR3 DNA sequence: TGTGCCAGCAGTGAATGGGGGGCGGGTTACGAGCAGTACTTC. Encoded protein: CASSEWGAGYEQYF. The whole variable domain, remainder taken from reference TRBV2 and TRBJ2-7, is EPEVTQTPSHQVTQMGQEVILRCVPISNHLYFYWYRQILGQKVEFLVSFYNNEISEKSEIFDDQFSVERPDGSNFTLKIRSTKLEDSAMYFCASSEWGAGYEQYFGPGTRLTVT.

The table lists this clone with a few counts. The chain recombines TRBV5-1 with TRBJ2-2, with a possible D match to TRBD2 (5 bases). Deletions cut 0 bases from V and 0 bases from J, with 9 bases between. Germline CDR1 is SGHRS and CDR2 is YFSETQ. The CDR3 loop spans 16 amino acids. The CDR3 loop is CASSLGPEANTGELFF. For the CDR3, the DNA is TGCGCCAGCAGCTTGGGGCCGGAGGCGAACACCGGGGAGCTGTTTTTT. The variable domain in full, with the rest retrieved from reference TRBV5-1 and TRBJ2-2, is KAGVTQTPRYLIKTRGQQVTLSCSPISGHRSVSWYQQTPGQGLQFLFEYFSETQRNKGNFPGRFSGRQFSNSRSEMNVSTLELGDSALYLCASSLGPEANTGELFFGEGSRLTVL.

The V call is TRBV6-1, the J call TRBJ2-7; the match to TRBD2 covers 9 bases. Germline V gene data show CDR1 as MNHNS and CDR2 as SASEGT. The V gene end was trimmed by 2 bases and the J gene end by 5 bases; junction bases not matched to a gene: 7. This CDR3 is built from 15 residues. The CDR3 coding sequence is TGTGCCAGCAGTGAAAGTAGCGGGAGTGGGGACGAGCAGTACTTC. As protein: CASSESSGSGDEQYF.

This clone was seen many times. The chain carries TRBV29-1 and TRBJ2-1; TRBD1 matches at 7 bases. V dropped 7 bases and J dropped 6; count of bases not matched to a gene: 6. From germline, CDR1 is SQVTM and CDR2 ANQGSEA. The CDR3 extends over 12 amino acids. The CDR3 reads CSARPGGNEQFF. The CDR3 coding sequence is TGCAGCGCCCGGCCAGGGGGCAATGAGCAGTTCTTC.

This clone was counted ten times or more. The genes are TRBV20-1 and TRBJ1-1; D is undetermined. This CDR3 region has 12 residues. Germline lookup yields CDR1 DFQATT and CDR2 SNEGSKA (reference sequence). V lost 3 bases and J 7 bases, leaving 12 bases between the germline ends. In nucleotides, the CDR3 is TGCAGTGCTAGGGACGGAGGGCGTGAAGCTTTCTTT. It yields the protein CSARDGGREAFF.

To note about this clone: This may come from a read error, since a much larger clone is one base off. Other DNA variants within this sample encode the same CDR3. The J gene is TRBJ1-2, the V gene TRBV2; 8 nucleotides agree with TRBD1. This CDR3 has 13 residues. The V and J ends lost 11 bases and 0 bases, in that order; junction bases with no gene match: 5. Germline V gene lookup returns CDR1 SNHLY and CDR2 FYNNEI. For the CDR3, the DNA is TGTGCCGGGGGGACAGGTCCTAACTATGGCTACACCTTC. Translation gives CAGGTGPNYGYTF.